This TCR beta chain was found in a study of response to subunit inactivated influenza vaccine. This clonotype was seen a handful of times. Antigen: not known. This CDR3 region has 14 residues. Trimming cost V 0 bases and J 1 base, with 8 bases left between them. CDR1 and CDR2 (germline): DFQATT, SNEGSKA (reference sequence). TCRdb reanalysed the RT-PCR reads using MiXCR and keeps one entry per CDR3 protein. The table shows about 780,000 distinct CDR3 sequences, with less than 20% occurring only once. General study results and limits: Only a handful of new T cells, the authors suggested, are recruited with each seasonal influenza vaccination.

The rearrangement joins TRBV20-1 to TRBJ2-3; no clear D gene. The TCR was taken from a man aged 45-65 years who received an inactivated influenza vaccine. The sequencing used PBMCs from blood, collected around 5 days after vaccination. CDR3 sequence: CSARDFEGTDTQYF. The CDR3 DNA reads TGCAGTGCTAGAGATTTTGAGGGCACAGATACGCAGTATTTT.